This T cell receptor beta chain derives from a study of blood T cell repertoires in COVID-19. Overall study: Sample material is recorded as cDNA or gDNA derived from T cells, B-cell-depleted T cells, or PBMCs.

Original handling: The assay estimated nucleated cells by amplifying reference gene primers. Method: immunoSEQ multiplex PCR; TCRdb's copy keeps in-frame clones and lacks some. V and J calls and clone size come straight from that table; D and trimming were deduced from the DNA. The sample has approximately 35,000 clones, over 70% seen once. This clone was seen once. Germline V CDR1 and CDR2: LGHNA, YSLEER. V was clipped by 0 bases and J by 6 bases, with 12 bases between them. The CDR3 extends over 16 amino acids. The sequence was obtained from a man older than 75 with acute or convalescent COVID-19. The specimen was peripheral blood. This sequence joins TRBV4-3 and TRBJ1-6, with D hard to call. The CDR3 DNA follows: TGCGCCAGCAGCCAAGATCTTCAGGAAAGTAATTCACCCCTCCACTTT. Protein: CASSQDLQESNSPLHF.